This T cell receptor beta chain emerged from a study of CD8+ T cells in alopecia areata. Treatment denoted: oral pan-JAK inhibitor, 5-10 mg twice daily. Germline CDR1 GTSNPN, CDR2 SVGIG (reference sequence). V was trimmed by 5 bases and J by 0 bases, leaving 10 bases between them. The CDR3 runs to 14 residues. Extraction of RNA preceded its reverse transcription into cDNA, which served as the sequencing template. Method: immunoSEQ multiplex PCR; TCRdb's copy keeps in-frame clones and lacks some. The sample consists of over 100,000 clones, approximately 54% of them appearing once. This clone was observed once.

The TCR sequence derives from a human donor with alopecia areata. The sequencing here drew on CD8+ T cells sorted from blood, taken at week 24, from a patient treated with tofacitinib. This chain links TRBV30 with TRBJ2-2, with TRBD2 as a possible D gene (6 bases). The CDR3 DNA reads as TGTGCCTGGGGCCCGGGGGCGAACACCGGGGAGCTGTTTTTT. Its translation: CAWGPGANTGELFF.